What follows is one T cell receptor (beta chain) and its context. What this receptor recognizes is not known. It has no much larger one-base neighbor in the sample; base qualities were not kept. The library was generated by RACE. The run used a NextSeq 500. During library preparation, unique molecular identifiers were attached to individual cDNA molecules so that TCRs could be counted in a quantitative, reproducible way. Both TCR alpha and TCR beta chains were sequenced from each blood RNA sample. On the study's bioinformatics: A median of about 100,000 TCRs per sample was observed, with a range of about 20,000 to 750,000. The Decombinator software suite was used to annotate V, J and CDR3 in the TCR reads. For PS versus PT1 abundance plots, all samples were subsampled to the same number of TCRs (28,000). TCRs were defined as expanded if absent before sensitization and observed at least eight times at the 2-week time point. TCRdb passed the public sequencing reads through fastp at Q25 and MiXCR, retaining productive beta sequences. Here each entry gathers all rows of one CDR3 protein and keeps the most common genes and DNA. In this record, the V and J calls reflect TCRdb's handling and not the investigators' own analysis. A total of some 150,000 distinct CDR3 sequences appear in this sample, roughly 12% of them only once. The ten largest clones capture around 1.4% of the sample.

The entry originates in a study of human T cells and chemical hapten exposure (dated by TCRdb to the early 2020s). As for the study more broadly: For sensitization, 2% DPC in acetone was applied to a roughly 2 cm by roughly 2 cm area of upper inner arm skin. Throughout the approximately 25-week study period, patients were also given weekly therapeutic DPC doses on the scalp. Patch testing was performed on the upper back with Finn chambers containing 0.01% DPC, and the patch tests were scored after 6 days according to International Contact Dermatitis Research Group standards. The mostly female patient cohort included alopecia areata with under or over 50% scalp involvement, alopecia totalis and alopecia universalis. Libraries were pooled for sequencing, and variation in per-sample TCR yields was attributed mainly to small differences in library volumes within the pool. Peripheral blood TCR repertoire changes were tracked in vivo in alopecia patients during primary and secondary sensitization to the hapten diphenylcyclopropenone (DPC). Blood was sampled from patients pre-sensitization (week 0) and at 2, 6 and about 24 weeks after DPC sensitization. Roughly 30 alopecia patients gave blood for TCR sequencing at one to four time points (pre-sensitization, 2, 6 and 24 weeks).

Study-wide findings and limitations: The number of PT1 expanded TCRs positively correlated with patch test score, significant at thresholds 8, 16 and 32 but not 4. After repeated subsampling, changes were observed in the strength of the expansion versus patch-test correlation and in the threshold at which the correlation became significant. Because all patients had alopecia, a presumed autoimmune disease, the immune response of the patients might differ from that of healthy individuals. Significantly more large CDR3 similarity clusters were formed by expanded TCRs than by pre-sensitization or healthy control sets, consistent with antigen-driven responses. The number of TCRs above 1 in 1000 frequency did not change with DPC sensitization; there was no evidence of global repertoire structure alterations.

V has 7 bases trimmed and J has 4 bases trimmed; junction bases matching no gene number 7. Including cysteine and phenylalanine, the CDR3 has 14 amino acids. CDR3 DNA is the only sequence kept; it has 42 bases, read in frame from the first base. CDR1 and CDR2, looked up from the germline V gene (reference sequence), are SGHKS and YYEKEE. The time point label of this sample denotes: patch test 2, 6 weeks after DPC sensitization. In light of the paper, this sample's treatment or condition label describes: therapeutic diphenylcyclopropenone sensitization with weekly scalp DPC. At each patch-test visit, blood was drawn before the patch test was applied. Patients were considered eligible if aged 18 to 70, diagnosed with alopecia and deemed suitable for DPC therapy, and patients were excluded if pregnant. Total RNA was extracted from unfractionated whole blood that had been collected in Tempus Blood RNA tubes.

This chain joins TRBV5-5 to TRBJ1-5; a stretch of 8 junction bases matches TRBD1. Sequenced material: whole blood, taken in connection with sensitization to the hapten diphenylcyclopropenone (DPC). This TCR came from a woman in her fifties or sixties with alopecia areata. Some clones in this sample may be carry-over from other donors' samples. CDR3 protein: CASCKGQGNQPQHF. The nucleotide sequence is given as TGTGCCAGCTGCAAAGGACAGGGTAATCAGCCCCAGCATTTT. Full variable domain (CDR3 extended with the reference TRBV5-5 and TRBJ1-5 proteins): DAGVTQSPTHLIKTRGQQVTLRCSPISGHKSVSWYQQVLGQGPQFIFQYYEKEERGRGNFPDRFSARQFPNYSSELNVNALLLGDSALYLCASCKGQGNQPQHFGDGTRLSIL.